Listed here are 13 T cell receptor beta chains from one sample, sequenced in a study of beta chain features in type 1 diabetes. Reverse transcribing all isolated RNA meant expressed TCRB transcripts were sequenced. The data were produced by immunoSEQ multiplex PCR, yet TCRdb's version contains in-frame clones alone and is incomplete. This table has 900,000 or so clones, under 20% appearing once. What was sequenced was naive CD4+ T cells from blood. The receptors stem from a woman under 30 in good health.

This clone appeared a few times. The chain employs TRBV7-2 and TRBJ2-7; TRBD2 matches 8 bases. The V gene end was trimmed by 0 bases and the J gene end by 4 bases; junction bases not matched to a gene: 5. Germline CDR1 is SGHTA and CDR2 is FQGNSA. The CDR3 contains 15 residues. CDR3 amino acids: CASSLAGTSSYEQYF. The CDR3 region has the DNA TGTGCCAGCAGCTTAGCCGGGACTAGTTCTTACGAGCAGTACTTC.

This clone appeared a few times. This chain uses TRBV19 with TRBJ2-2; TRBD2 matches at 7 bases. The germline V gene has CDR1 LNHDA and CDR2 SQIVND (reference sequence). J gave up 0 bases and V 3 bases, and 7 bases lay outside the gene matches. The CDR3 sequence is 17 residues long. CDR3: CASSIASSGTNTGELFF. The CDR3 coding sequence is TGTGCCAGTAGTATCGCATCGAGCGGGACGAACACCGGGGAGCTGTTTTTT.

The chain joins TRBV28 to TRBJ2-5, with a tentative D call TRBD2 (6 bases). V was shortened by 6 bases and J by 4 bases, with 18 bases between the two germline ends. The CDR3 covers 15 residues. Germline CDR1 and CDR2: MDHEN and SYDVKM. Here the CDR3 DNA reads TGTGCCAGCAGAACCAGGCGGGGAGTCCCAGAGACCCAGTACTTC. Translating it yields CASRTRRGVPETQYF.

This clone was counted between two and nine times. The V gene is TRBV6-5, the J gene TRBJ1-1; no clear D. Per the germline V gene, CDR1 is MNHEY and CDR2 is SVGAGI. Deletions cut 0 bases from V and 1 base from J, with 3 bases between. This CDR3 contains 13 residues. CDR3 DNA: TGTGCCAGCAGTTACTCAGAGAACACTGAAGCTTTCTTT. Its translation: CASSYSENTEAFF.

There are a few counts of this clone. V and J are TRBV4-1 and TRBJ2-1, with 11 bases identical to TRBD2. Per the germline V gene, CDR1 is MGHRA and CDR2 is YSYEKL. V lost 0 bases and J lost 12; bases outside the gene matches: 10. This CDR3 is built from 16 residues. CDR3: CASSQDAGLAETRQFF. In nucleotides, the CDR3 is TGCGCCAGCAGCCAAGATGCGGGACTAGCGGAAACCCGGCAGTTCTTC.

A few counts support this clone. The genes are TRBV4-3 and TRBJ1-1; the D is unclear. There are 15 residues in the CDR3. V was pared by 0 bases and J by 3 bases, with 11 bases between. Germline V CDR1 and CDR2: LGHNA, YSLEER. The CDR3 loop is CASSQDFVLDTEAFF. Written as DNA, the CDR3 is TGCGCCAGCAGCCAAGATTTCGTCTTGGACACTGAAGCTTTCTTT.

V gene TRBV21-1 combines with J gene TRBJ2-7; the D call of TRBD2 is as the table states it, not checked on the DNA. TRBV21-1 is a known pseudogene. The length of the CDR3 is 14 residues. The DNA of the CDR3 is TGTGCCAGCAACATGGAGAAATTAGTTTACGAGCAGTACTTC. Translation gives CASNMEKLVYEQYF.

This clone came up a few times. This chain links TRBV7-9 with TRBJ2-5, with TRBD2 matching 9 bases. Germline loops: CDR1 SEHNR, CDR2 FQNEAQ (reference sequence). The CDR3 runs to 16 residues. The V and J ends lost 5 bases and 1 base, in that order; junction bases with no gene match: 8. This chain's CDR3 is CASSTLGTSRQETQYF. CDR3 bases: TGTGCCAGCAGCACCCTCGGGACTAGCCGCCAAGAGACCCAGTACTTC.

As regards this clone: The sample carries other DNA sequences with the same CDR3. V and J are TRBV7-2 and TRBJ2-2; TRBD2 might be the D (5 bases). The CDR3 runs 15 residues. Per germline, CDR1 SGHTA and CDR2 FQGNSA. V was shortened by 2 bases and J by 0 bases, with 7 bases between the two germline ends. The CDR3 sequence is CASSLSGTNTGELFF. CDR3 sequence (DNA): TGTGCCAGCAGCTTATCCGGGACGAACACCGGGGAGCTGTTTTTT.

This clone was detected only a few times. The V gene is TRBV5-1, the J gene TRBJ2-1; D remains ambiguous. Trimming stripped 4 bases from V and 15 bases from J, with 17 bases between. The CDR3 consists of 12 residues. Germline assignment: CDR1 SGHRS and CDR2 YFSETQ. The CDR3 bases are TGCGCCAGCAGCCCCGTGCAGCGCCATTGGTTCTTC. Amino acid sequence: CASSPVQRHWFF.

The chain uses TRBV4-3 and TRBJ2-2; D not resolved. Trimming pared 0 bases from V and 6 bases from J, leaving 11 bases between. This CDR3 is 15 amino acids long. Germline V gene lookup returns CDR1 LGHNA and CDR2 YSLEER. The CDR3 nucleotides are TGCGCCAGCAGCCAAGATCTTTTAGTCCCCGGGGAGCTGTTTTTT. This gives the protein CASSQDLLVPGELFF.

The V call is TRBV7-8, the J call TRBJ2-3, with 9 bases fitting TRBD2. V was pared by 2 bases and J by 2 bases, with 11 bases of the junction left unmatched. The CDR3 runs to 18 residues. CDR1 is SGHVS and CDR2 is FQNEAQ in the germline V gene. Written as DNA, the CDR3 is TGTGCCAGCAGCTTACGCGGTGGGACTAGCACGTCCACAGATACGCAGTATTTT. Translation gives CASSLRGGTSTSTDTQYF.

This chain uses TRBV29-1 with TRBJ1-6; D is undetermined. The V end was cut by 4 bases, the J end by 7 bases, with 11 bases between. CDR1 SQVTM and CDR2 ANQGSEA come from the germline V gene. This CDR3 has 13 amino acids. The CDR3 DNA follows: TGCAGCGTTGCAGAGCGAAACAATTCACCCCTCCACTTT. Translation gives CSVAERNNSPLHF. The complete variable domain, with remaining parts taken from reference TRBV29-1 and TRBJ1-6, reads SAVISQKPSRDICQRGTSLTIQCQVDSQVTMMFWYRQQPGQSLTLIATANQGSEATYESGFVIDKFPISRPNLTFSTLTVSNMSPEDSSIYLCSVAERNNSPLHFGNGTRLTVT.